This T cell receptor beta chain is from a study of early T cells in non-severe SARS-CoV-2 infection. TCRdb reprocessed the 5' RACE reads with MiXCR, giving one entry per CDR3 protein. The sample lists fewer than 65,000 distinct CDR3 sequences; about a tenth were seen once. This clonotype has ten or more counts. Sequence at one end of the junction differs from germline and may be a read error. Specimen: whole blood. The receptor comes from an adult who was a healthcare worker with PCR-confirmed SARS-CoV-2 infection or an uninfected control (not recorded which).

CDR3 coding DNA: TGCGGAACCAAAGCGGGGGCCTACCCTGGGGCCAACGTCCTGACTTTC. This codes for CGTKAGAYPGANVLTF. This chain connects TRBV24-1 to TRBJ2-6, with 8 bases fitting TRBD2. This CDR3 contains 16 residues. Germline lookup yields CDR1 KGHDR and CDR2 SFDVKD.